These 25 T cell receptor beta chains were sequenced from one sample in a study of CD4+ T cells in melanoma. The protocol was immunoSEQ multiplex PCR, while the TCRdb copy is restricted to in-frame clones and leaves out a portion. Of around 50,000 clones listed, roughly 87% are singletons. The sequenced sample was peripheral blood. The receptors were sampled from a human donor with melanoma.

The chain carries TRBV7-9 and TRBJ2-1; 10 nucleotides align to TRBD2. This CDR3 region has 15 residues. Germline CDR1 reads SEHNR; CDR2 reads FQNEAQ (reference sequence). J lost 2 bases, V lost 5 bases, and 3 bases had no gene match. CDR3 sequence: CASSQGTSAYNEQFF. The CDR3 nucleotides read TGTGCCAGCAGCCAGGGGACTAGCGCCTACAATGAGCAGTTCTTC.

The chain has TRBV7-2 and TRBJ1-5; the D gene is possibly TRBD1 (5 bases). V gave up 2 bases and J gave up 7 bases, with 27 bases separating them. Per the germline V gene, CDR1 is SGHTA and CDR2 is FQGNSA. CDR3 size: 19 residues. The DNA of the CDR3 is TGTGCCAGCAGCTTAAGCGTAGGGCAGGGCCTCCCGTGGGGCCAGCCCCAGCATTTT. Protein product: CASSLSVGQGLPWGQPQHF.

The chain has TRBV6-5 and TRBJ2-2; D is ambiguous. CDR1 is MNHEY, CDR2 SVGAGI, per germline. Deletions cut 7 bases from V and 0 bases from J, with 9 bases between. The CDR3 length is 14 residues. The CDR3 DNA sequence: TGTGCCAGCAAGAAATATGCGAACACCGGGGAGCTGTTTTTT. Translated, it gives CASKKYANTGELFF.

The chain carries TRBV6-6 and TRBJ2-6; D gene ambiguous. Trimming took off 11 bases at V and 1 base at J, with 12 bases between the two ends. The CDR3 is 14 amino acids. CDR1 MNHNY and CDR2 SVGAGI come from the germline V gene (reference sequence). CDR3 DNA: TGTGCCGCAAGGCCCGGGTCTGGGGCCAACGTCCTGACTTTC. It translates to CAARPGSGANVLTF.

This chain uses TRBV5-1 with TRBJ1-4; D is possibly TRBD1 (6 bases). Between the trimmed V and J ends, which lost 0 bases and 4 bases, there was a span of 10 bases. Germline V CDR1 and CDR2: SGHRS, YFSETQ. The CDR3 length is 15 residues. The CDR3 loop is CASSLGTEFNEKLFF. The CDR3 DNA is TGCGCCAGCAGCTTGGGGACAGAGTTTAATGAAAAACTGTTTTTT.

The gene calls are TRBV7-9 and TRBJ2-1; TRBD1 matches at 11 bases. V was clipped by 5 bases and J by 6 bases; unmatched bases: 6. The CDR3 covers 15 residues. In germline, CDR1 is SEHNR, CDR2 FQNEAQ (reference sequence). The CDR3 is CASSPGQGDVNEQFF. The CDR3, as DNA: TGTGCCAGCAGCCCGGGACAGGGGGACGTCAATGAGCAGTTCTTC.

This chain connects TRBV29-1 to TRBJ2-7; a weak D match, TRBD1 (6 bases). The germline V gene encodes CDR1 SQVTM and CDR2 ANQGSEA. CDR3 size: 15 residues. Trimming stripped 0 bases from V and 3 bases from J, with 15 bases between. CDR3 sequence: CSVEDHGEQGYEQYF. The CDR3 DNA reads TGCAGCGTTGAAGATCACGGGGAACAGGGCTACGAGCAGTACTTC.

The chain combines TRBV4-2 with TRBJ1-3, with D hard to call. CDR3 length: 14 amino acids. Trimming cost V 1 base and J 4 bases, with 8 bases left between them. The germline gives CDR1 LGHNA, CDR2 YNFKEQ. The CDR3 reads CASSQGAAGNTIYF. DNA of the CDR3: TGTGCCAGCAGCCAAGGAGCGGCAGGAAACACCATATATTTT.

This chain uses TRBV5-1 with TRBJ2-1, with 8 bases aligning to TRBD1. The CDR3 contains 18 residues. With 4 bases clipped from V and 5 bases from J, the junction kept 17 bases outside the gene matches. Per the germline V gene, CDR1 is SGHRS and CDR2 is YFSETQ. The CDR3 is CASSPNPMDRATNNEQFF. Here the CDR3 DNA reads TGCGCCAGCAGCCCAAACCCCATGGACAGGGCAACAAACAATGAGCAGTTCTTC.

The chain recombines TRBV5-1 with TRBJ2-7, with TRBD1 matching over 7 bases. This CDR3 is 13 amino acids long. The V gene's germline CDR1 is SGHRS and CDR2 YFSETQ. The ends lost 4 bases at V and 3 bases at J; junction bases unmatched: 4. This CDR3 reads CASSRGQDYEQYF. CDR3 DNA: TGCGCCAGCAGCCGAGGACAGGACTACGAGCAGTACTTC. Together with reference TRBV5-1 and TRBJ2-7, the CDR3 gives the full variable domain: KAGVTQTPRYLIKTRGQQVTLSCSPISGHRSVSWYQQTPGQGLQFLFEYFSETQRNKGNFPGRFSGRQFSNSRSEMNVSTLELGDSALYLCASSRGQDYEQYFGPGTRLTVT.

The chain has TRBV28 and TRBJ2-7; D might be TRBD2 (6 bases). The CDR3 consists of 17 residues. CDR1 and CDR2 from the germline V gene are MDHEN and SYDVKM. The ends were cut back, 6 bases at V and 0 bases at J, with 21 bases in the middle. This chain's CDR3 is CASSRDPGLLSSYEQYF. The CDR3 nucleotides are TGTGCCAGCAGCCGCGACCCGGGACTCCTTAGCTCCTACGAGCAGTACTTC.

The chain employs TRBV6-5 and TRBJ1-3; the D is unclear. This CDR3 region has 15 residues. The germline gives CDR1 MNHEY, CDR2 SVGAGI. Trimming took 0 bases from V and 1 from J, leaving 7 bases between them. Here the CDR3 DNA reads TGTGCCAGCAGTTACTCGGGCAGTTCTGGAAACACCATATATTTT. The encoded protein is CASSYSGSSGNTIYF.

This chain joins TRBV2 and TRBJ1-4; perhaps TRBD1 as D (5 bases). Germline loops: CDR1 SNHLY, CDR2 FYNNEI. The CDR3 is 13 residues long. V gave up 8 bases and J gave up 2 bases, with 9 bases separating them. The CDR3 nucleotides read TGTGCCAGCTCCGGGGGTACTAATGAAAAACTGTTTTTT. Protein: CASSGGTNEKLFF.

The V gene is TRBV7-2, the J gene TRBJ1-5, with D possibly matching TRBD1 (6 bases). Trimming shortened V by 1 base and J by 7 bases, and 14 bases separated the two germline ends. The CDR3 totals 15 residues. The V gene's germline CDR1 is SGHTA and CDR2 FQGNSA. For the CDR3, the DNA is TGTGCCAGCAGCTTAGAGGCGGGGGGGCGGCAGCCCCAGCATTTT. Protein product: CASSLEAGGRQPQHF.

The J gene is TRBJ2-7, the V gene TRBV7-9, with 9 bases matching TRBD1. Germline lookup yields CDR1 SEHNR and CDR2 FQNEAQ (reference sequence). The CDR3 spans 14 residues. Losses at the gene ends were 6 bases for V and 6 bases for J; bases not matched to a gene: 9. The CDR3 region has the DNA TGTGCCAGCAGTTGGGGGGACAGGGTCAGCGAGCAGTACTTC. Its protein is CASSWGDRVSEQYF.

The gene calls are TRBV18 and TRBJ1-6; D is undetermined. The CDR3 totals 16 residues. V lost 1 base and J 5 bases, leaving 12 bases between the germline ends. Germline assignment: CDR1 KGHSH and CDR2 LQKENI. In nucleotides, the CDR3 is TGTGCCAGCTCACCACTGGGCAACATCGATAATTCACCCCTCCACTTT. Translation gives CASSPLGNIDNSPLHF.

Only one count was recorded for this clone. The chain links TRBV19 to TRBJ1-2; 9 bases line up with TRBD1. Germline V gene lookup returns CDR1 LNHDA and CDR2 SQIVND (reference sequence). CDR3 length: 15 residues. With 6 bases clipped from V and 6 bases from J, the junction kept 11 bases outside the gene matches. The CDR3 sequence is CASSPRNRGLDGYTF. The CDR3 DNA reads as TGTGCCAGTAGCCCGAGGAACAGGGGGCTTGATGGCTACACCTTC.

The rearrangement joins TRBV27 to TRBJ2-5; TRBD1 agrees at 8 bases. The J call may not be correct, given that the DNA end is closer to TRBJ2-7. CDR1 and CDR2 (germline): MNHEY, SMNVEV (reference sequence). The CDR3 has 12 amino acids. This CDR3 reads CASRDRAGEQYF. CDR3 nucleotides: TGTGCCAGCAGGGACAGGGCGGGCGAGCAGTACTTC.

In DNA form, the CDR3 reads TGTGCCAGCAATCTACAGGGGGTCTTCAACACTGAAGCTTTCTTT. It is translated as CASNLQGVFNTEAFF. This chain joins TRBV6-1 and TRBJ1-1; 8 nucleotides agree with TRBD1. Germline trimming cut 7 bases from V and 2 bases from J; bases unmatched to any gene: 9. The CDR3 consists of 15 residues. Germline assignment: CDR1 MNHNS and CDR2 SASEGT.

This sequence joins TRBV10-3 and TRBJ1-1; tentative D call: TRBD1 (5 bases). Germline lookup yields CDR1 ENHRY and CDR2 SYGVKD. Trimming left V 8 bases short and J 1 base short, with 14 bases between. The CDR3 loop spans 14 amino acids. As DNA, the CDR3 is TGTGCCATCGGATCAGGGCCTGGGAACACTGAAGCTTTCTTT. Protein sequence: CAIGSGPGNTEAFF.

The chain combines TRBV2 with TRBJ2-3; 8 bases agree with TRBD2. V lost 3 bases to trimming and J lost 0 bases; unmatched junction nucleotides: 2. This CDR3 has 15 residues. The V gene's germline CDR1 is SNHLY and CDR2 FYNNEI. As DNA, the CDR3 is TGTGCCAGCAGTGACGGGGGGGCAAGCACAGATACGCAGTATTTT. As protein: CASSDGGASTDTQYF.

This clone showed up just once. This chain connects TRBV5-6 to TRBJ2-3; 9 bases agree with TRBD1. Per the germline V gene, CDR1 is SGHDT and CDR2 is YYEEEE. The V and J ends lost 4 bases and 1 base, in that order; junction bases with no gene match: 7. The CDR3 is made up of 16 amino acids. The CDR3 region is CASSHRGLSGTDTQYF. The CDR3 nucleotides are TGTGCCAGCAGCCACAGGGGGCTTTCTGGCACAGATACGCAGTATTTT.

This chain connects TRBV4-1 to TRBJ2-2; D not resolved. V lost 0 bases, J lost 1 base, and 0 bases lay in between. The CDR3 length is 13 residues. Germline loops: CDR1 MGHRA, CDR2 YSYEKL. Here the CDR3 reads CASSQENTGELFF. As DNA, the CDR3 is TGCGCCAGCAGCCAAGAGAACACCGGGGAGCTGTTTTTT.

In its sample, this clone was seen a few times. V usage is TRBV20-1 and J usage is TRBJ1-2; unclear D gene. V shed 4 bases and J shed 8 bases, with 11 bases lying between them. CDR1 DFQATT and CDR2 SNEGSKA come from the germline V gene (reference sequence). The CDR3 totals 11 residues. CDR3 sequence (DNA): TGCAGTGCTACCCCCACGGGGGGCTACACCTTC. This codes for CSATPTGGYTF.

V and J are TRBV7-2 and TRBJ2-5, with 9 bases fitting TRBD1. After removal of 5 bases from V and 5 bases from J, the junction contained 9 bases not matched to a gene. This CDR3 comprises 15 residues. CDR1 is SGHTA and CDR2 is FQGNSA in the germline V gene. The CDR3 DNA reads TGTGCCAGCAGCCCCACAGGGGGCAATTGGGAGACCCAGTACTTC. Translated, it gives CASSPTGGNWETQYF.